A single sample gave rise to the 21 T cell receptor beta chains below, sequenced in a study of spatial heterogeneity in lung cancer. TCRdb re-called the 5' RACE reads with MiXCR, one entry per CDR3 protein. The data show around 48,000 distinct CDR3 sequences, under 6% seen once. Described time point: sample taken at primary tumor resection. Sample: PBMCs, taken at surgery. The receptors were sampled from a male donor with early-stage non-small cell lung cancer.

This clonotype was counted many times. This chain uses TRBV7-3 with TRBJ2-2; D gene unclear. The CDR3 is made up of 13 amino acids. The V end was cut by 5 bases, the J end by 4 bases, with 8 bases between. CDR1 and CDR2 from the germline V gene are SGHTA and FQGTGA. CDR3: CASSALGTGELFF. Written as DNA, the CDR3 is TGTGCCAGCAGCGCCCTAGGCACCGGGGAGCTGTTTTTT.

This clonotype was counted at least ten times. This chain links TRBV7-2 with TRBJ2-7, with no clear D. Between the trimmed V and J ends, which lost 2 bases and 0 bases, there was a span of 8 bases. From germline, CDR1 is SGHTA and CDR2 FQGNSA. This CDR3 is 14 amino acids long. CDR3 DNA sequence: TGTGCCAGCAGCTTACAAAGGAGCTCCTACGAGCAGTACTTC. It is translated as CASSLQRSSYEQYF.

This clonotype was seen repeatedly, ten times or more. The rearrangement joins TRBV11-2 to TRBJ2-2; no definite D call. V shed 5 bases and J shed 6 bases, with 13 bases lying between them. The CDR3 contains 14 residues. Germline CDR1 SGHAT, CDR2 FQNNGV. Written as DNA, the CDR3 is TGTGCCAGCAGCCCCCCCAGGTTCCCCGGGGAGCTGTTTTTT. Amino acid sequence: CASSPPRFPGELFF.

This clonotype was seen many times. The chain employs TRBV18 and TRBJ1-1; D uncertain. Germline CDR1 is KGHSH and CDR2 is LQKENI. The CDR3 totals 12 residues. V gave up 0 bases and J gave up 8 bases, with 7 bases separating them. The CDR3 protein is CASSPPSGEAFF. In nucleotides, the CDR3 is TGTGCCAGCTCACCACCGTCGGGAGAAGCTTTCTTT.

This clonotype was seen repeatedly, ten times or more. This sequence joins TRBV20-1 and TRBJ2-2, with 9 positions matching TRBD2. The J segment lost 0 bases and the V segment lost 1 base, leaving 3 bases of the junction unmatched. The length of the CDR3 is 16 residues. Germline assignment: CDR1 DFQATT and CDR2 SNEGSKA (reference sequence). In DNA, the CDR3 is TGCAGTGCTAGAGCTGCGGGAGGGCCGAACACCGGGGAGCTGTTTTTT. Amino acids: CSARAAGGPNTGELFF.

The rearrangement uses TRBV10-3 and TRBJ1-6, with TRBD1 identical over 7 bases. The CDR3 has 14 residues. V shed 6 bases, J shed 8 bases, and the junction held 7 bases outside the gene matches. Germline CDR1 is ENHRY and CDR2 is SYGVKD. The CDR3 here is CAISRTGADSPLHF. Here the CDR3 DNA reads TGTGCCATCAGCCGCACAGGGGCGGATTCACCCCTCCACTTT.

In this sample, this clonotype turned up many times. The rearrangement links TRBV30 to TRBJ2-7; D may be TRBD2 (5 bases). CDR3 length: 13 residues. V was shortened by 3 bases and J by 3 bases, with 12 bases between the two germline ends. From germline, CDR1 is GTSNPN and CDR2 SVGIG (reference sequence). The CDR3 reads CAWRGRGVYEQYF. The DNA of the CDR3 is TGTGCCTGGAGGGGGAGAGGAGTCTACGAGCAGTACTTC.

There are many counts of this clonotype. This rearrangement joins TRBV29-1 to TRBJ2-3; TRBD2 matches 14 bases. The ends lost 8 bases at V and 4 bases at J; junction bases unmatched: 8. The CDR3 contains 15 residues. CDR1 SQVTM and CDR2 ANQGSEA come from the germline V gene. CDR3: CSPPGTSGRADTQYF. DNA of the CDR3: TGCAGCCCACCCGGGACTAGCGGGAGAGCAGATACGCAGTATTTT.

The chain employs TRBV11-2 and TRBJ1-4, with 8 positions matching TRBD1. V gave up 3 bases and J gave up 2 bases; unmatched junction bases: 2. The CDR3 spans 15 residues. Germline CDR1 is SGHAT and CDR2 is FQNNGV. Here the CDR3 reads CASSFRDRTNEKLFF. For the CDR3, the DNA is TGTGCCAGCAGCTTCCGGGACAGGACTAATGAAAAACTGTTTTTT.

This clonotype has a handful of counts. V usage is TRBV7-9 and J usage is TRBJ2-6; 14 nucleotides agree with TRBD2. After removal of 1 base from V and 0 bases from J, the junction contained 2 bases not matched to a gene. The CDR3 has 19 amino acids. In germline, CDR1 is SEHNR, CDR2 FQNEAQ (reference sequence). CDR3: CASSLGLAGGYSGANVLTF. In DNA, the CDR3 is TGTGCCAGCAGCTTAGGACTAGCGGGAGGGTACTCTGGGGCCAACGTCCTGACTTTC.

This clonotype showed up many times. A junction boundary mismatches the germline segment, possibly from a read error. The chain couples TRBV10-3 to TRBJ2-3; tentatively, D is TRBD2 (6 bases). The CDR3 consists of 15 residues. Germline loops: CDR1 ENHRY, CDR2 SYGVKD. Here the CDR3 DNA reads TGTGCCATCACTGAGGGCGGGACCCCCGCAGATACGCAGTATTTT. Amino acid sequence: CAITEGGTPADTQYF.

This clonotype was recorded many times. The J gene is TRBJ2-5, the V gene TRBV6-5; D gene ambiguous. Germline V lookup: CDR1 MNHEY, CDR2 SVGAGI. Trimming cost V 7 bases and J 1 base, with 22 bases left between them. The CDR3 covers 17 residues. DNA for the CDR3: TGTGCCAGCATCGACGTTGCCGGGTGGCCGCCCCAAGAGACCCAGTACTTC. It encodes CASIDVAGWPPQETQYF.

This clonotype was seen repeatedly, ten times or more. The V call is TRBV10-3, the J call TRBJ2-3; D is ambiguous. V lost 2 bases and J 3 bases, leaving 3 bases between the germline ends. This CDR3 spans 12 amino acids. From germline, CDR1 is ENHRY and CDR2 SYGVKD. This chain's CDR3 is CAISERTDTQYF. The CDR3 DNA is TGTGCCATCAGTGAGAGGACAGATACGCAGTATTTT.

In this sample, this clonotype turned up many times. The V and J genes are TRBV3-1 and TRBJ2-5; D call uncertain. The length of the CDR3 is 10 residues. Germline V CDR1 and CDR2: LGHDT, YNNKEL (reference sequence). Between the trimmed V and J ends, which lost 0 bases and 7 bases, there was a span of 0 bases. This CDR3 is CASSQETQYF. CDR3 DNA sequence: TGTGCCAGCAGCCAAGAGACCCAGTACTTC.

This clonotype occurred many times. V is TRBV19 and J is TRBJ1-6; a possible D gene is TRBD1 (6 bases). Germline V lookup: CDR1 LNHDA, CDR2 SQIVND (reference sequence). This CDR3 is 11 amino acids long. V dropped 9 bases and J dropped 6 bases, with 6 bases sitting between them. The CDR3, as DNA: TGTGCCAGGGACAGTAATTCACCCCTCCACTTT. This encodes CARDSNSPLHF.

In its sample, this clonotype was seen many times. The chain is built from TRBV7-7 and TRBJ2-2; a weak D match, TRBD2 (7 bases). Looked up from germline, CDR1 is SSHAT and CDR2 is FNYEAQ (reference sequence). The CDR3 runs 14 residues. Trimming stripped 6 bases from V and 5 bases from J, with 13 bases between. The CDR3 nucleotides are TGTGCCAGCAGTTGGGGAGGGGGAACCGGGGAGCTGTTTTTT. It translates to CASSWGGGTGELFF. The whole variable domain, remainder taken from reference TRBV7-7 and TRBJ2-2, is GAGVSQSPRYKVTKRGQDVTLRCDPISSHATLYWYQQALGQGPEFLTYFNYEAQPDKSGLPSDRFSAERPEGSISTLTIQRTEQRDSAMYRCASSWGGGTGELFFGEGSRLTVL.

This clonotype was counted at least ten times. The rearrangement links TRBV18 to TRBJ2-2; D remains ambiguous. This CDR3 is built from 14 residues. The germline CDR1 and CDR2 sequences are KGHSH and LQKENI. V was cut by 2 bases and J by 1 base, with 5 bases left in between. This CDR3 is CASSPIRNTGELFF. CDR3 in DNA: TGTGCCAGCTCACCAATCAGGAACACCGGGGAGCTGTTTTTT.

This clonotype was seen repeatedly, ten times or more. The chain combines TRBV10-3 with TRBJ1-5, with 7 bases aligning to TRBD1. CDR1 is ENHRY and CDR2 is SYGVKD in the germline V gene. Losses at the gene ends were 6 bases for V and 4 bases for J; bases not matched to a gene: 6. The CDR3 totals 14 residues. The CDR3 DNA reads as TGTGCCATCAGGCCGGAGGGGGCTAATCAGCCCCAGCATTTT. This sequence encodes CAIRPEGANQPQHF.

This clonotype came up many times. The chain combines TRBV12-3 or TRBV12-4 with TRBJ2-1; tentatively, D is TRBD2 (6 bases). Trimming took off 10 bases at V and 5 bases at J, with 18 bases between the two ends. The length of the CDR3 is 14 residues. The CDR3, as DNA: TGTGCCACCTGGGGGGAGGACGGGAACAATGAGCAGTTCTTC. Residues: CATWGEDGNNEQFF.

There are a few counts of this clonotype. V gene TRBV5-1 combines with J gene TRBJ2-7, with 9 bases identical to TRBD1. This CDR3 spans 15 amino acids. CDR1 and CDR2 (germline): SGHRS, YFSETQ. The junction had 9 bases not matched to a gene; V was cut back by 3 bases and J by 5 bases. CDR3 loop: CASSSLPGQGNEQYF. The CDR3 DNA is TGCGCCAGCAGCTCCCTCCCGGGACAGGGTAACGAGCAGTACTTC.

This clonotype was seen repeatedly, ten times or more. This chain joins TRBV30 and TRBJ2-7; D is unresolved. The CDR3 loop spans 13 amino acids. The V end lost 3 bases, the J end lost 1 base, and 10 bases lay between the germline ends. Germline V lookup: CDR1 GTSNPN, CDR2 SVGIG (reference sequence). CDR3 protein: CAWRLGFSYEQYF. For the CDR3, the DNA is TGTGCCTGGAGGCTGGGATTTTCCTACGAGCAGTACTTC.